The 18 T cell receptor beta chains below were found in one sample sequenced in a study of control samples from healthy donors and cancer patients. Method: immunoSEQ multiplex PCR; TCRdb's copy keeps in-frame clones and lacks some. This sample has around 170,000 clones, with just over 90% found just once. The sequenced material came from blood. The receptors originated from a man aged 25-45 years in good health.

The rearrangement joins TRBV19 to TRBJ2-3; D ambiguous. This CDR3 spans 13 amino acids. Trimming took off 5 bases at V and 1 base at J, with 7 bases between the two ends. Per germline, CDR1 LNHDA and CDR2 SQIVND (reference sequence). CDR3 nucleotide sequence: TGTGCCAGTAGTCTGCAGGGCACAGATACGCAGTATTTT. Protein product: CASSLQGTDTQYF.

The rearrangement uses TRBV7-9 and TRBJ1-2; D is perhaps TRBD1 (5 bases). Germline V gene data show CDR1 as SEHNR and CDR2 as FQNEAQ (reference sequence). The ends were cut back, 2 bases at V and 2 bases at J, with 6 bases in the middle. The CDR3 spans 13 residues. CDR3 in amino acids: CASSLQGNYGYTF. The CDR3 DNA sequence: TGTGCCAGCAGCTTACAGGGAAACTATGGCTACACCTTC.

DNA for the CDR3: TGTGCCAGTAGAGTCTCCAAAACAGGGGGGAGCGGCTATGGCTACACCTTC. Encoded protein: CASRVSKTGGSGYGYTF. The rearrangement links TRBV19 to TRBJ1-2; TRBD1 matches 8 bases. CDR3 length equals 17 residues. Germline assignment: CDR1 LNHDA and CDR2 SQIVND (reference sequence). J gave up 4 bases and V 6 bases, and 16 bases lay outside the gene matches. The full variable domain, completed using reference TRBV19 and TRBJ1-2, is DGGITQSPKYLFRKEGQNVTLSCEQNLNHDAMYWYRQDPGQGLRLIYYSQIVNDFQKGDIAEGYSVSREKKESFPLTVTSAQKNPTAFYLCASRVSKTGGSGYGYTFGSGTRLTVV.

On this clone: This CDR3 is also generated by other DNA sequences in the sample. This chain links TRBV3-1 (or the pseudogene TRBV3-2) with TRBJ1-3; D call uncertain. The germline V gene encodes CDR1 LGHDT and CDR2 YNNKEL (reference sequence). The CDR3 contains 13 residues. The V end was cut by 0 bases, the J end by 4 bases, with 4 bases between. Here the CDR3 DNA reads TGTGCCAGCAGCCAAGATCCCGGAAACACCATATATTTT. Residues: CASSQDPGNTIYF.

The CDR3 loop reads CASSLGSSGDEQFF. CDR3 nucleotides: TGTGCCAGCAGCTTAGGGTCCTCGGGAGATGAGCAGTTCTTC. V usage is TRBV7-3 and J usage is TRBJ2-1; the D gene is possibly TRBD2 (6 bases). The CDR3 length is 14 residues. V lost 2 bases to trimming and J lost 8 bases, with 13 bases between them. Germline assignment: CDR1 SGHTA and CDR2 FQGTGA. Full variable domain (outside the CDR3, taken from reference TRBV7-3 and TRBJ2-1): GAGVSQTPSNKVTEKGKYVELRCDPISGHTALYWYRQSLGQGPEFLIYFQGTGAADDSGLPNDRFFAVRPEGSVSTLKIQRTERGDSAVYLCASSLGSSGDEQFFGPGTRLTVL.

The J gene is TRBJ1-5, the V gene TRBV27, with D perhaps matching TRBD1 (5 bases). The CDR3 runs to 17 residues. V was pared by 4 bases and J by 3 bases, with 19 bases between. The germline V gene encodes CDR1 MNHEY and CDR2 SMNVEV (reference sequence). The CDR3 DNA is TGTGCCAGCAGTTCCGTGGGGGGGGACGGATTCAATCAGCCCCAGCATTTT. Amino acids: CASSSVGGDGFNQPQHF.

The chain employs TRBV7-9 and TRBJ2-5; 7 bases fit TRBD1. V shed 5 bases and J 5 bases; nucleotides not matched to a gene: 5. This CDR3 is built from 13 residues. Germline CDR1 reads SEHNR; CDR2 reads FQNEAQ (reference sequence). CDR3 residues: CASSRQGVETQYF. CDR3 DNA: TGTGCCAGCAGCCGACAGGGTGTGGAGACCCAGTACTTC.

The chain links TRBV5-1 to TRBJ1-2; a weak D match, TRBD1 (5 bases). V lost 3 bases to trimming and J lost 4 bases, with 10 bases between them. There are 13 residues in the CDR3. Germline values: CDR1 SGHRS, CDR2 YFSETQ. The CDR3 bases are TGCGCCAGCAGCTCCAGGGATTCCTATGGCTACACCTTC. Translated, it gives CASSSRDSYGYTF.

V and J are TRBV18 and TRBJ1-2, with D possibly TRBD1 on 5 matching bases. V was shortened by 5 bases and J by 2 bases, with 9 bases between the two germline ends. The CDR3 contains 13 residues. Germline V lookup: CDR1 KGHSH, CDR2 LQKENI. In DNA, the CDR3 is TGTGCCAGCTCATCACAGGAGAACTATGGCTACACCTTC. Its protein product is CASSSQENYGYTF.

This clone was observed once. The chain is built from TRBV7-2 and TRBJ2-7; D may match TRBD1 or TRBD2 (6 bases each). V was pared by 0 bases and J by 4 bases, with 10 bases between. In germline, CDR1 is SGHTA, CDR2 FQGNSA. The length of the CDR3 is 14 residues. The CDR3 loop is CASSLAGGGYEQYF. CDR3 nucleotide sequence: TGTGCCAGCAGCTTAGCGGGGGGCGGGTACGAGCAGTACTTC. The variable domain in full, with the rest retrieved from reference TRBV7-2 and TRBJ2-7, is GAGVSQSPSNKVTEKGKDVELRCDPISGHTALYWYRQSLGQGLEFLIYFQGNSAPDKSGLPSDRFSAERTGGSVSTLTIQRTQQEDSAVYLCASSLAGGGYEQYFGPGTRLTVT.

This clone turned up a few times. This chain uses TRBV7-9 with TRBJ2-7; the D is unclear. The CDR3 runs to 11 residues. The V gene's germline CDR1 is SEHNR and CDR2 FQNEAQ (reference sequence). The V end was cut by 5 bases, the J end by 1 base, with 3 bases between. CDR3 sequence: CASSASYEQYF. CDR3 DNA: TGTGCCAGCAGCGCTTCCTACGAGCAGTACTTC.

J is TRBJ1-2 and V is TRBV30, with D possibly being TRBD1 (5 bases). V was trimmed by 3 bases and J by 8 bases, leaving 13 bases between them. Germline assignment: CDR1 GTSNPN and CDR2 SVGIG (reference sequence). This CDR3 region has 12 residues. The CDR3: CAWSRVVGGYTF. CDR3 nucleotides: TGTGCCTGGAGCAGGGTAGTGGGAGGCTACACCTTC.

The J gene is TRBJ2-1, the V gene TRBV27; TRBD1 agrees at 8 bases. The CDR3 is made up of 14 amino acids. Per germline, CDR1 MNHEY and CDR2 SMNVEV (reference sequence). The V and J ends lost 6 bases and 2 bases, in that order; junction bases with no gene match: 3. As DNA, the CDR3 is TGTGCCAGCAGGGGACAGGACACCTACAATGAGCAGTTCTTC. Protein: CASRGQDTYNEQFF.

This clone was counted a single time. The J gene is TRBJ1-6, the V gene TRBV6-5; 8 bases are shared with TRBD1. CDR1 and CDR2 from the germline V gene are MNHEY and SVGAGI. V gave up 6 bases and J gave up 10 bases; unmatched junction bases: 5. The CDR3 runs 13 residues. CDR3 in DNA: TGTGCCAGCAGGACCGGACAGGGCTCACCCCTCCACTTT. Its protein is CASRTGQGSPLHF.

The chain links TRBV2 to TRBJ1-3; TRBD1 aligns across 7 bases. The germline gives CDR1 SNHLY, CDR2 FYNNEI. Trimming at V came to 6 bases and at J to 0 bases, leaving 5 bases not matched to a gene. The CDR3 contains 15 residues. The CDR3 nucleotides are TGTGCCAGCAGACCGACAGGGATCTCTGGAAACACCATATATTTT. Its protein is CASRPTGISGNTIYF.

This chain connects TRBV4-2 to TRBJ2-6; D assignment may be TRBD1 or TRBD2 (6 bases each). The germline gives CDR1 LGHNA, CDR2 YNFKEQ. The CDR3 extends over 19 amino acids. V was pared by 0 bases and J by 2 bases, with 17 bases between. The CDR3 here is CASSQDGWQGRTGANVLTF. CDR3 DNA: TGTGCCAGCAGCCAAGACGGATGGCAGGGGAGGACTGGGGCCAACGTCCTGACTTTC.

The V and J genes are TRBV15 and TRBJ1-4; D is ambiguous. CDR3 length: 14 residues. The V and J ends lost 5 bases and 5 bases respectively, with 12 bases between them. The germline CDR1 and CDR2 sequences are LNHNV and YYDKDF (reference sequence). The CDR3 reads CATSFTALNEKLFF. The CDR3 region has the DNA TGTGCCACCAGCTTCACAGCCCTAAATGAAAAACTGTTTTTT.

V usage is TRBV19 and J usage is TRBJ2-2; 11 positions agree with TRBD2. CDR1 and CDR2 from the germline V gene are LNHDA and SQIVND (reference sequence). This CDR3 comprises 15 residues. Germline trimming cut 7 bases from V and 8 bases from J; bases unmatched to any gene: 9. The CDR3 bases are TGTGCCAGTAAGGGTAGACTAGCGGGGTCTGGGGAGCTGTTTTTT. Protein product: CASKGRLAGSGELFF.